This entry features one T cell receptor beta chain sequence. The source of the sample is a study of sequential checkpoint blockade in melanoma. Background on the study: After both sequences, patients received maintenance nivolumab.

The protocol was immunoSEQ multiplex PCR, while the TCRdb copy is restricted to in-frame clones and leaves out a portion. The table records tens of thousands of clones, roughly 80% of them present only once. Treatment specified: randomized to nivolumab then ipilimumab (arm A) or the reverse (arm B). Germline loops: CDR1 MGHRA, CDR2 YSYEKL. With V trimmed by 6 bases and J by 2 bases, 7 bases remained unmatched. This CDR3 spans 16 amino acids. The sample was CD8+ T cells sorted from blood (inferred from file names), taken from a patient given nivolumab and ipilimumab in sequence. The receptor was derived from a human donor with melanoma. The chain combines TRBV4-1 with TRBJ2-2; TRBD2 matches 9 bases. As DNA, the CDR3 is TGCGCCAGCAGTCTTAGACTAGCGGAAAACACCGGGGAGCTGTTTTTT. Its translation is CASSLRLAENTGELFF.